Each of the 22 T cell receptor beta chains below was sequenced from the same sample in a study of cytomegalovirus exposure and HLA in healthy donors. Primers: 60 Vbeta forward and 13 Jbeta reverse. TCRdb's table, derived via immunoSEQ multiplex PCR, lists solely in-frame clones and lacks some. The repertoire consists of 100,000 to 150,000 clones, with around 79% occurring once and the leading ten covering 6.3%. Sequencing used PBMCs. These receptors all come from a woman aged 35 to 49 in good health and CMV-seronegative.

The J gene is TRBJ2-5, the V gene TRBV6-5; TRBD1 aligns across 10 bases. CDR3 length equals 14 residues. With 2 bases clipped from V and 14 bases from J, the junction kept 11 bases outside the gene matches. Per germline, CDR1 MNHEY and CDR2 SVGAGI. DNA of the CDR3: TGTGCCAGCAGTTACAGGTCCGCCGGGACAGGGGAATACTTC. Its protein product is CASSYRSAGTGEYF.

J is TRBJ2-3 and V is TRBV10-3; possibly TRBD2 for D (5 bases). Germline V gene data show CDR1 as ENHRY and CDR2 as SYGVKD. The CDR3 is 14 amino acids. V lost 8 bases and J lost 2, with 14 bases in between. CDR3 in DNA: TGTGCCATCTCACAGCCCGGGAACACAGATACGCAGTATTTT. The encoded protein is CAISQPGNTDTQYF.

The CDR3, as DNA: TGTGCCAGCACCTTCTCGAACACTGAAGCTTTCTTT. Its translation: CASTFSNTEAFF. This chain links TRBV6-6 with TRBJ1-1; the D is unclear. V shed 7 bases and J shed 1 base, with 7 bases lying between them. The CDR3 contains 12 residues. CDR1 and CDR2 (germline): MNHNY, SVGAGI (reference sequence).

The chain joins TRBV11-3 to TRBJ2-1; D not resolved. V was pared by 2 bases and J by 0 bases, with 11 bases between. CDR1 SGHNT and CDR2 YENEEA come from the germline V gene. CDR3 length: 16 residues. The DNA for the CDR3 is TGTGCCAGCAGCTTAAGTTACGGTAGCTCCTACAATGAGCAGTTCTTC. This gives the protein CASSLSYGSSYNEQFF. The variable domain in full, completed from reference TRBV11-3 and TRBJ2-1, reads EAGVVQSPRYKIIEKKQPVAFWCNPISGHNTLYWYLQNLGQGPELLIRYENEEAVDDSQLPKDRFSAERLKGVDSTLKIQPAELGDSAVYLCASSLSYGSSYNEQFFGPGTRLTVL.

The count of this clone is one. The V and J genes are TRBV28 and TRBJ2-2; 8 bases are a match to TRBD1. The CDR3 has 15 residues. V shed 3 bases and J 5 bases; nucleotides not matched to a gene: 5. CDR1 is MDHEN, CDR2 SYDVKM, per germline. DNA for the CDR3: TGTGCCAGCAGTTTCAGGGGGCCGCGGACCGGGGAGCTGTTTTTT. Encoded protein: CASSFRGPRTGELFF.

This chain joins TRBV18 and TRBJ2-2; no clear D gene. The length of the CDR3 is 14 residues. Germline loops: CDR1 KGHSH, CDR2 LQKENI. The germline V and J ends were trimmed by 4 bases and 5 bases, with 11 bases remaining between them. CDR3 amino acids: CASSRFDKTGELFF. The CDR3 region has the DNA TGTGCCAGCTCACGATTTGACAAGACCGGGGAGCTGTTTTTT.

This clone was seen a handful of times. The chain joins TRBV2 to TRBJ1-5; tentative D call: TRBD1 (6 bases). The CDR3 is made up of 13 amino acids. The germline gives CDR1 SNHLY, CDR2 FYNNEI. V was shortened by 5 bases and J by 5 bases, with 10 bases between the two germline ends. CDR3 sequence (DNA): TGTGCCAGCAGTTCGGACAGCGATCAGCCCCAGCATTTT. This codes for CASSSDSDQPQHF.

The CDR3 bases are TGTGCCAGCAGCTTTGGCACGGACAGAGATTACTTC. Translation gives CASSFGTDRDYF. This rearrangement joins TRBV5-6 to TRBJ2-7; possible D gene TRBD1, 6 bases. The germline gives CDR1 SGHDT, CDR2 YYEEEE. This CDR3 contains 12 residues. V lost 2 bases and J lost 13, with 16 bases in between.

In its sample, this clone was seen once. The rearrangement uses TRBV25-1 and TRBJ2-5; TRBD1 matches 12 bases. The DNA end is more similar to TRBJ2-7, so the J call may be wrong. The V gene's germline CDR1 is MGHDK and CDR2 SYGVNS. CDR3 length: 16 residues. This CDR3 is CASSSRDRGPGYEQYF. DNA for the CDR3: TGTGCCAGCAGTAGCCGGGACAGGGGGCCCGGCTACGAGCAGTACTTC.

The chain combines TRBV28 with TRBJ2-7, with TRBD2 matching over 7 bases. The V gene's germline CDR1 is MDHEN and CDR2 SYDVKM. This CDR3 contains 15 residues. Trimming took 8 bases from V and 3 from J; bases not matched to a gene: 13. The CDR3 protein is CASRESGATFYEQYF. The CDR3 DNA is TGTGCCAGCCGCGAAAGCGGGGCCACCTTCTACGAGCAGTACTTC. Based on the CDR3 plus reference TRBV28 and TRBJ2-7, the full variable domain is DVKVTQSSRYLVKRTGEKVFLECVQDMDHENMFWYRQDPGLGLRLIYFSYDVKMKEKGDIPEGYSVSREKKERFSLILESASTNQTSMYLCASRESGATFYEQYFGPGTRLTVT.

In regard to this clone: Other DNA sequences in the sample encode the same CDR3. V is TRBV4-2 and J is TRBJ2-2, with D possibly TRBD1 on 5 matching bases. Trimming left V 4 bases short and J 2 bases short, with 11 bases between. Germline lookup yields CDR1 LGHNA and CDR2 YNFKEQ. This CDR3 spans 15 amino acids. This CDR3 is CASSPITGNTGELFF. DNA of the CDR3: TGTGCCAGCAGCCCGATTACAGGAAACACCGGGGAGCTGTTTTTT.

The V gene is TRBV6-1, the J gene TRBJ1-2, with a weak D call TRBD1 (6 bases). Germline V gives CDR1 MNHNS, CDR2 SASEGT. V dropped 8 bases and J dropped 0 bases, with 16 bases sitting between them. The CDR3 runs to 15 residues. The CDR3 nucleotides read TGTGCCAGCGTACTGAACAGGGTTTCTAACTATGGCTACACCTTC. It is translated as CASVLNRVSNYGYTF.

The genes are TRBV5-1 and TRBJ1-2; 12 nucleotides align to TRBD1. CDR1 and CDR2 from the germline V gene are SGHRS and YFSETQ. V shed 3 bases, J shed 7 bases, and the junction held 4 bases outside the gene matches. The CDR3 length is 14 residues. The CDR3 region has the DNA TGCGCCAGCAGCTGGGGACAGGGGGCGCGTGGCTACACCTTC. Its protein product is CASSWGQGARGYTF.

In its sample, this clone was seen a few times. The chain uses TRBV28 and TRBJ1-1; TRBD1 agrees at 7 bases. Germline V gene sequence: CDR1 MDHEN, CDR2 SYDVKM. V lost 3 bases and J lost 4; bases outside the gene matches: 8. The CDR3 consists of 15 residues. CDR3 in amino acids: CASSLPSQGSTEAFF. Written as DNA, the CDR3 is TGTGCCAGCAGTTTGCCCTCACAGGGGTCCACTGAAGCTTTCTTT. Full variable domain (rest looked up from reference TRBV28 and TRBJ1-1): DVKVTQSSRYLVKRTGEKVFLECVQDMDHENMFWYRQDPGLGLRLIYFSYDVKMKEKGDIPEGYSVSREKKERFSLILESASTNQTSMYLCASSLPSQGSTEAFFGQGTRLTVV.

The chain is built from TRBV5-6 and TRBJ2-1, with TRBD2 matching over 9 bases. Germline CDR1 and CDR2: SGHDT and YYEEEE. V was pared by 1 base and J by 6 bases, with 8 bases of the junction left unmatched. The CDR3 runs to 16 residues. CDR3 sequence reads: CASSLSTSGLSNEQFF. In DNA form, the CDR3 reads TGTGCCAGCAGCTTGAGTACTAGCGGGCTCTCCAATGAGCAGTTCTTC.

The chain carries TRBV25-1 and TRBJ2-5; 7 bases line up with TRBD2. The ends lost 6 bases at V and 5 bases at J; junction bases unmatched: 6. The CDR3 is 13 residues long. The germline gives CDR1 MGHDK, CDR2 SYGVNS. The CDR3 is CASRGGVLETQYF. The CDR3 bases are TGTGCCAGCAGGGGGGGGGTCCTGGAGACCCAGTACTTC.

This clone has just a few counts. This sequence joins TRBV15 and TRBJ2-1, with D maybe TRBD2 (7 bases). Trimming took off 3 bases at V and 4 bases at J, with 16 bases between the two ends. Germline loops: CDR1 LNHNV, CDR2 YYDKDF (reference sequence). The CDR3 spans 16 residues. The CDR3 here is CATSRPQGGGYNEQFF. CDR3 bases: TGTGCCACCAGCAGGCCCCAGGGAGGGGGTTACAATGAGCAGTTCTTC. The variable domain in full, completed from reference TRBV15 and TRBJ2-1, reads DAMVIQNPRYQVTQFGKPVTLSCSQTLNHNVMYWYQQKSSQAPKLLFHYYDKDFNNEADTPDNFQSRRPNTSFCFLDIRSPGLGDTAMYLCATSRPQGGGYNEQFFGPGTRLTVL.

The gene calls are TRBV7-8 and TRBJ2-1; 7 nucleotides align to TRBD2. After removal of 1 base from V and 14 bases from J, the junction contained 11 bases not matched to a gene. Germline V gene data show CDR1 as SGHVS and CDR2 as FQNEAQ. This CDR3 comprises 14 residues. DNA of the CDR3: TGTGCCAGCAGCTTAGATGAACGACCTGGGGGGGAGTTCTTC. Residues: CASSLDERPGGEFF.

The chain joins TRBV25-1 to TRBJ2-3; 9 bases line up with TRBD2. The CDR3 spans 14 residues. Germline CDR1 and CDR2: MGHDK and SYGVNS. With 6 bases clipped from V and 1 base from J, the junction kept 2 bases outside the gene matches. CDR3 sequence (DNA): TGTGCCAGCAGATTAGCGGGGGGCACAGATACGCAGTATTTT. This encodes CASRLAGGTDTQYF.

In this sample, this clone turned up a few times. The rearrangement uses TRBV6-4 and TRBJ1-2, with TRBD1 matching over 9 bases. CDR1 and CDR2 (germline): MRHNA, SNTAGT. The length of the CDR3 is 15 residues. The V segment lost 6 bases and the J segment 7 bases; nucleotides outside the gene matches: 12. CDR3: CASRRTGTGFSGYTF. As DNA, the CDR3 is TGTGCCAGCAGGCGGACCGGGACAGGGTTCAGTGGCTACACCTTC.

This clone was picked up one time. The V gene is TRBV10-3, the J gene TRBJ2-3; TRBD1 is a possible D gene (5 bases). Per the germline V gene, CDR1 is ENHRY and CDR2 is SYGVKD. V was pared by 6 bases and J by 7 bases, with 17 bases between. CDR3 length: 14 residues. CDR3 sequence (DNA): TGTGCCATCAGGACCAACAGTAGGACAAATACGCAGTATTTT. Translation gives CAIRTNSRTNTQYF.

The chain recombines TRBV5-1 with TRBJ2-2; a possible D gene is TRBD2 (5 bases). V was pared by 1 base and J by 2 bases, with 6 bases between. Germline CDR1 is SGHRS and CDR2 is YFSETQ. CDR3 size: 14 residues. CDR3 DNA: TGCGCCAGCAGCTTGACGGGAAACACCGGGGAGCTGTTTTTT. As protein: CASSLTGNTGELFF.